This T cell receptor (beta chain) originates from a study of blood T cell repertoires in COVID-19. Whole-study context: T cells, B-cell-depleted T cells, or PBMCs provided the cDNA or gDNA that served as material.

Original data processing: Cell counts per sample came from amplifying reference gene primers. TCRdb's table, derived via immunoSEQ multiplex PCR, lists solely in-frame clones and lacks some. That table supplies the V and J calls and clone size; D and trimming were determined from the DNA. The data show more than 95,000 clones, roughly 83% seen once. This CDR3 contains 13 residues. The ends were cut back, 8 bases at V and 10 bases at J, with 20 bases in the middle. Per germline, CDR1 LNHDA and CDR2 SQIVND (reference sequence). The source of this sequence is a man aged 35 to 55 with active or convalescent COVID-19. The chain uses TRBV19 and TRBJ1-1; possibly TRBD1 for D (5 bases). The material sequenced was peripheral blood. CDR3 DNA sequence: TGTGCCAGTGCGACAGAAGGACAAAGGACAGCTTTCTTT. Amino acids: CASATEGQRTAFF.